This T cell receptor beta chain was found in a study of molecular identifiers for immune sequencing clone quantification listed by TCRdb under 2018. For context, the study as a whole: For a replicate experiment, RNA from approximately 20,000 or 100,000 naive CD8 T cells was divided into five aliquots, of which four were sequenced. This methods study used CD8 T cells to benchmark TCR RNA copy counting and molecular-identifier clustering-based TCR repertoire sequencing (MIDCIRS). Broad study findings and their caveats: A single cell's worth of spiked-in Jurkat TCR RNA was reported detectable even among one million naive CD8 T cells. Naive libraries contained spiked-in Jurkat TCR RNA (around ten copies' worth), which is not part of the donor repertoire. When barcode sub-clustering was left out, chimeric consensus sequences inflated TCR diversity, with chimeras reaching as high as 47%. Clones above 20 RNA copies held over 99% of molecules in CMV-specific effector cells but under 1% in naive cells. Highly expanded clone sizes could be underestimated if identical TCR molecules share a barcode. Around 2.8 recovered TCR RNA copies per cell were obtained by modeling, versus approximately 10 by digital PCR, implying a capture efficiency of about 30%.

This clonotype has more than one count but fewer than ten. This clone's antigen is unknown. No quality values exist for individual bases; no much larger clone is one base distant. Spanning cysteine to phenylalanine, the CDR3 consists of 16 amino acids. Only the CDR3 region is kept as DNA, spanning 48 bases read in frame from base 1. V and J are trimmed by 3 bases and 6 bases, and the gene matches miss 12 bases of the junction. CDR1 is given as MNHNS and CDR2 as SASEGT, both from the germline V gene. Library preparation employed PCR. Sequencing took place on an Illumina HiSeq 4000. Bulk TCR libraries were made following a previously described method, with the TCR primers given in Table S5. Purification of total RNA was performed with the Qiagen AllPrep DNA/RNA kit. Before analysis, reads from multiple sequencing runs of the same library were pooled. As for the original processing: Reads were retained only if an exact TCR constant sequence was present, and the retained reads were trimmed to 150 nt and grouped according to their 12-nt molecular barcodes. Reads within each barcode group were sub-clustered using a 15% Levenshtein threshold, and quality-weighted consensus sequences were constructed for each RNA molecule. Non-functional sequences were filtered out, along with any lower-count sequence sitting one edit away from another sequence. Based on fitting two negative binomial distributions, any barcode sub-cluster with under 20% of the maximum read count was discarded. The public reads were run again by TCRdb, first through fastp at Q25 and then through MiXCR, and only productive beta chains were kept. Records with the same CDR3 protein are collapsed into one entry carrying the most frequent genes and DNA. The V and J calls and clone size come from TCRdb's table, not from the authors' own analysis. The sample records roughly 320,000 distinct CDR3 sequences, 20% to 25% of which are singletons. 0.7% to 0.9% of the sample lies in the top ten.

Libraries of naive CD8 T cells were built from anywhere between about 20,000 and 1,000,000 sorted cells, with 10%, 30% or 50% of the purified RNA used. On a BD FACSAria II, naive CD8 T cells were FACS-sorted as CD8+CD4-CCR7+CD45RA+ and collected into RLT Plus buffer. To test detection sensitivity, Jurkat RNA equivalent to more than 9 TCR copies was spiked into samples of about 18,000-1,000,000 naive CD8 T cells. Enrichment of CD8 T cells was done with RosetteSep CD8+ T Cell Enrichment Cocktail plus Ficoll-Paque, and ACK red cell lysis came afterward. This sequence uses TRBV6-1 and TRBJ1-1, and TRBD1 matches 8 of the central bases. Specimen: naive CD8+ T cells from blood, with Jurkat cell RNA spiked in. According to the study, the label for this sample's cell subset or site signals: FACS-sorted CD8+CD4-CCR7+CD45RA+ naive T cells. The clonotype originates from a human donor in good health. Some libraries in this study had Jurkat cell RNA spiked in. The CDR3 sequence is CASSERQGFYLAEAFF. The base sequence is TGTGCCAGCAGTGAGAGACAGGGGTTCTATTTGGCTGAAGCTTTCTTT.